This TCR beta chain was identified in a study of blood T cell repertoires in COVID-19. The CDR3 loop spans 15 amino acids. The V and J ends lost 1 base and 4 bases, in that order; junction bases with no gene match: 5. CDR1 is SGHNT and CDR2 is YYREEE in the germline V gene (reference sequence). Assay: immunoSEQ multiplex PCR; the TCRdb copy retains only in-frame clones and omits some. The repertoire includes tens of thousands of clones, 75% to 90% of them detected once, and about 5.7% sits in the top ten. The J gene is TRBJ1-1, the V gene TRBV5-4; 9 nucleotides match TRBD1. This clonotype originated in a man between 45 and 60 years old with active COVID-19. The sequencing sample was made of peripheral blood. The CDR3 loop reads CASSLFGTGSTEAFF. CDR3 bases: TGTGCCAGCAGCTTGTTTGGGACAGGGTCCACTGAAGCTTTCTTT. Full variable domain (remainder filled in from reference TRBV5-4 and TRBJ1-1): ETGVTQSPTHLIKTRGQQVTLRCSSQSGHNTVSWYQQALGQGPQFIFQYYREEENGRGNFPPRFSGLQFPNYSSELNVNALELDDSALYLCASSLFGTGSTEAFFGQGTRLTVV.